This T cell receptor (beta chain) was profiled in a study of OX40 agonist ivuxolimab in advanced cancers. Background on the study: Cohort: around 83% men, mean age approximately 66, aged roughly 23 to 79.

The V end lost 1 base, the J end lost 2 bases, and 12 bases lay between the germline ends. The CDR3 sequence is 15 residues long. Germline CDR1 and CDR2: LNHDA and SQIVND (reference sequence). There are a few counts of this clone. What it recognizes is unknown. Blood got drawn at baseline, again on cycle 4 day 1, and then on cycle 7 day 1. The study's findings and limits: Both blood CD4+ and CD8+ T cells showed clonal growth by week 6 at 0.1 to 3.0 mg/kg.

TCRdb's copy holds only in-frame clones and misses some; the assay was immunoSEQ multiplex PCR. Found here are about 20,000 clones, approximately 84% of them singletons; the top ten hold 3.8%. The chain is built from TRBV19 and TRBJ2-7; D may match TRBD1 or TRBD2 (5 bases each). This clonotype was obtained from an adult with an advanced solid tumor such as melanoma, head and neck, liver or kidney cancer. Material: CD4+ or CD8+ T cells sorted from blood, obtained in a trial of the OX40 agonist ivuxolimab. CDR3 amino acids: CASSIGGRGTYEQYF. The CDR3 nucleotides read TGTGCCAGTAGTATAGGGGGACGAGGGACCTACGAGCAGTACTTC. Variable domain in full (rest from reference TRBV19 and TRBJ2-7): DGGITQSPKYLFRKEGQNVTLSCEQNLNHDAMYWYRQDPGQGLRLIYYSQIVNDFQKGDIAEGYSVSREKKESFPLTVTSAQKNPTAFYLCASSIGGRGTYEQYFGPGTRLTVT.